Shown below are 5 T cell receptor beta chains from a single sample sequenced in a study of cytomegalovirus exposure and HLA in healthy donors. The primer mix had 60 Vbeta and 13 Jbeta primers. The protocol was immunoSEQ multiplex PCR, while the TCRdb copy is restricted to in-frame clones and leaves out a portion. The sample has about 110,000 clones; around 80% are singletons. Input material: PBMCs. These receptors were taken from a man in his sixties in good health and CMV-seronegative.

V is TRBV7-2 and J is TRBJ1-2, with D possibly TRBD1 on 6 matching bases. Trimming removed 2 bases from V and 8 bases from J, with 12 bases in between. CDR3 length: 13 amino acids. Germline V gene data show CDR1 as SGHTA and CDR2 as FQGNSA. The CDR3 loop is CASSLTGLEGYTF. The CDR3 nucleotides read TGTGCCAGCAGCTTAACAGGGCTAGAGGGCTACACCTTC.

Comments on this clone: Other DNA sequences of this sample code for an identical CDR3. V usage is TRBV28 and J usage is TRBJ1-5, with 8 bases fitting TRBD1. This CDR3 contains 12 residues. CDR1 MDHEN and CDR2 SYDVKM come from the germline V gene. J was trimmed by 6 bases and V by 9 bases; bases with no gene match: 4. The CDR3 reads CARGQGGQPQHF. The CDR3 DNA follows: TGTGCCAGAGGACAGGGAGGTCAGCCCCAGCATTTT.

The genes are TRBV27 and TRBJ2-1; tentatively, D is TRBD2 (7 bases). CDR3 size: 17 residues. The germline V gene has CDR1 MNHEY and CDR2 SMNVEV (reference sequence). The V and J ends lost 5 bases and 0 bases respectively, with 17 bases between them. DNA for the CDR3: TGTGCCAGCAGTAGGACCGGGGGGCCGAGCTCCTACAATGAGCAGTTCTTC. Protein product: CASSRTGGPSSYNEQFF.

The CDR3 DNA reads TGTGCCAGCAGTTACTCGAATTCGGGGTACGGGGAGCTGTTTTTT. This codes for CASSYSNSGYGELFF. The J gene is TRBJ2-2, the V gene TRBV6-5; possible D gene TRBD2, 5 bases. This CDR3 region has 15 residues. Trimming cost V 0 bases and J 7 bases, with 12 bases left between them. Germline values: CDR1 MNHEY, CDR2 SVGAGI.

The DNA of the CDR3 is TGTGCCAGCAGTTACTCGACAGGGTACAATGAGCAGTTCTTC. Amino acid sequence: CASSYSTGYNEQFF. V gene TRBV6-5 combines with J gene TRBJ2-1; the match to TRBD1 covers 7 bases. Germline V gene data show CDR1 as MNHEY and CDR2 as SVGAGI. The CDR3 extends over 14 amino acids. J gave up 4 bases and V 0 bases, and 0 bases lay outside the gene matches.